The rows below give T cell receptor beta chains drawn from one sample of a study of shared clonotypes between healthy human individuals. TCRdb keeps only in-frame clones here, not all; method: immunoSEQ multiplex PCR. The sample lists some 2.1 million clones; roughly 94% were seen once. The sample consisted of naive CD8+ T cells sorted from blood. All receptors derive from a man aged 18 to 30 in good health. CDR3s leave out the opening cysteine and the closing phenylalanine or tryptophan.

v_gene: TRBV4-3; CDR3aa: ASSQGGSNYGYT
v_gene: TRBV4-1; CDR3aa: ASSQGTGNTIY
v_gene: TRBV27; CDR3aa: ASSLTGKPGELF
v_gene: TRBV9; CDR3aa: ASSGAGAGDEQY
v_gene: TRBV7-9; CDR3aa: ASSFLQGGLSEQY
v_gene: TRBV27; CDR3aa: ASSLGGLATNEKLF
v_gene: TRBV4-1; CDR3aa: ASSQGPTGAFGYT
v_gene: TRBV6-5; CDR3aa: ASSLAGATGELF
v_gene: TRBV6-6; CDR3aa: ASSYGTGELF
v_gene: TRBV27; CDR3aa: ASSPGSGTGNNEQF
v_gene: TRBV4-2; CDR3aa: ASSQERYSYNEQF
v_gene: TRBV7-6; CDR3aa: ASSLTGTYEQY
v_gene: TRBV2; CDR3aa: ASSVQGYEQY
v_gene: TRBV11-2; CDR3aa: ASSLVRTPYTDTQY
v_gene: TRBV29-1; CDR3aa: SALGGEETQY
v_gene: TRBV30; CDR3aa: AWNHLGVNNEQF
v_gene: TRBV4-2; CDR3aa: ASSQESTQGGPSYEQY
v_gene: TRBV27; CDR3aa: ATGPHGYEQY
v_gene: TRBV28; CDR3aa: ASSPPSSTIY
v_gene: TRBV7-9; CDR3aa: ASSLAGQNTGELF
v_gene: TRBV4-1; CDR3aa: ASSPGTSSYNEQF
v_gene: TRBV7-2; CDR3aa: ASSQPSYEQY
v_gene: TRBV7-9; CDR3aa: ASSLGQGAGRNTEAF
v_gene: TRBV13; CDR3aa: ASSLGRGAGYEQY
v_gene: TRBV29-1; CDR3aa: SVPLAGGYTGELF
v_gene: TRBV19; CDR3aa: ASSPTSEDVQETQY
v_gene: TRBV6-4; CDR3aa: ATPPVSFTDTQY